This TCR beta chain was captured in a study of blood T cell repertoires in COVID-19. Study-wide background: The analysed material was cDNA or gDNA that came from T cells, B-cell-depleted T cells, or PBMCs.

Authors' data handling: Amplification with reference gene primers provided the estimates of nucleated cell counts. Profiled with immunoSEQ multiplex PCR; TCRdb holds only in-frame clones, not every one. V and J calls plus clone size are reproduced from that table; the DNA served to infer D and trimming. The repertoire holds some 80,000 clones, with about 89% as singletons. The sequencing input was peripheral blood. This clonotype was obtained from a man over 45 with active or convalescent COVID-19.

CDR3 coding DNA: TGTGCCAGCAGCTTATATACTAGCGGGGGCTACGAGCAGTACTTC. As protein: CASSLYTSGGYEQYF. The V gene is TRBV11-2, the J gene TRBJ2-7, with 11 bases fitting TRBD2. The V gene end was trimmed by 2 bases and the J gene end by 3 bases; junction bases not matched to a gene: 3. The germline V gene encodes CDR1 SGHAT and CDR2 FQNNGV. This CDR3 is 15 amino acids long.